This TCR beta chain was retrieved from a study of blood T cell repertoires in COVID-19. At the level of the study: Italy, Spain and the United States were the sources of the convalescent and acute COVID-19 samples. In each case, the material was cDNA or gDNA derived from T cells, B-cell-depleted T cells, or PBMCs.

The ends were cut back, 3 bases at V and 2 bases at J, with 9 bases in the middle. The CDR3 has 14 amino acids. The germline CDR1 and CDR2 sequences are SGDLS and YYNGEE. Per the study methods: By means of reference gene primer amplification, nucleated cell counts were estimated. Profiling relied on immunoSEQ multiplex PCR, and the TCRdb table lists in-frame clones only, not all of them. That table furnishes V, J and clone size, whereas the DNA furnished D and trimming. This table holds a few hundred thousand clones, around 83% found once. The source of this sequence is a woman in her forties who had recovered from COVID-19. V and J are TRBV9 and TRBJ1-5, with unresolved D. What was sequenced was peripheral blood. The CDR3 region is CASSGLEGNQPQHF. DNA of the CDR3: TGTGCCAGCAGCGGGTTGGAGGGCAATCAGCCCCAGCATTTT.